The clone carrying this T cell receptor (beta chain) was seen a few times. The V gene lost 5 bases and the J gene lost 4 bases, with 11 bases spanning the gap. The CDR3 is 13 residues long. CDR1 is SGHVS, CDR2 FNYEAQ, per germline. This sample was taken from a study of T-cell reconstitution after alpha-beta-depleted transplantation in children. Molecular barcoding with unique molecular identifiers was used for the TCRbeta library. Each CDR3 protein is one row after TCRdb ran MiXCR on the PCR reads. Of about 500,000 distinct CDR3 sequences in the sample, roughly 33% are singletons; the top ten hold less than 2.5%.

This receptor was obtained from a human donor who donated a stem cell graft to a child with aplastic anemia. This specimen consisted of PBMCs from the stem cell graft donor, obtained from the stem cell graft. This chain connects TRBV7-6 to TRBJ1-2; the D gene is possibly TRBD1 (6 bases). The CDR3 loop reads CASSPRGGYGYTF. CDR3 in DNA: TGTGCCAGCAGCCCCAGGGGTGGCTATGGCTACACCTTC. Full variable domain (missing parts from reference TRBV7-6 and TRBJ1-2): GAGVSQSPRYKVTKRGQDVALRCDPISGHVSLYWYRQALGQGPEFLTYFNYEAQQDKSGLPNDRFSAERPEGSISTLTIQRTEQRDSAMYRCASSPRGGYGYTFGSGTRLTVV.